The 8 T cell receptor beta chains listed next were all sequenced from one sample in a study of blood T cell repertoires in COVID-19. Repertoires were generated with immunoSEQ multiplex PCR, while TCRdb's copy carries only in-frame clones and drops some. In the table there are over 200,000 clones, around 80% of which are singletons. Sequencing was performed on peripheral blood. These receptors originate from a woman in her thirties or forties with acute or convalescent COVID-19.

The J gene is TRBJ2-2, the V gene TRBV4-2; D is unresolved. This CDR3 spans 15 amino acids. Germline lookup yields CDR1 LGHNA and CDR2 YNFKEQ. V was shortened by 4 bases and J by 2 bases, with 11 bases between the two germline ends. The CDR3 nucleotides read TGTGCCAGCAGCCCCCGTGTGAGTAACACCGGGGAGCTGTTTTTT. Protein product: CASSPRVSNTGELFF.

The rearrangement uses TRBV6-6 and TRBJ2-3, with TRBD2 matching over 15 bases. V was clipped by 8 bases and J by 4 bases; unmatched bases: 4. The CDR3 length is 15 residues. The germline CDR1 and CDR2 sequences are MNHNY and SVGAGI (reference sequence). CDR3 coding DNA: TGTGCCAGCGGGACTAGCGGGGGGCGGGCAGATACGCAGTATTTT. Protein sequence: CASGTSGGRADTQYF.

The chain carries TRBV10-3 and TRBJ1-1; 7 positions agree with TRBD1. Germline V gives CDR1 ENHRY, CDR2 SYGVKD. The CDR3 runs to 13 residues. Trimming cost V 3 bases and J 4 bases; bases outside gene matches: 2. The CDR3 DNA is TGTGCCATCAGTGACTCAGGGGGCACTGAAGCTTTCTTT. It yields the protein CAISDSGGTEAFF.

The chain employs TRBV27 and TRBJ2-7; no reliable D call. The length of the CDR3 is 15 residues. V was shortened by 5 bases and J by 3 bases, with 17 bases between the two germline ends. CDR1 MNHEY and CDR2 SMNVEV come from the germline V gene (reference sequence). CDR3 in DNA: TGTGCCAGCAGTCCCTCCTCCTCCCACTACTACGAGCAGTACTTC. Its protein product is CASSPSSSHYYEQYF.

V gene TRBV7-2 combines with J gene TRBJ2-7; 9 nucleotides align to TRBD1. This CDR3 region has 14 residues. The V gene end was trimmed by 5 bases and the J gene end by 4 bases; junction bases not matched to a gene: 6. Germline loops: CDR1 SGHTA, CDR2 FQGNSA. The CDR3 DNA is TGTGCCAGCAGCAAGGGACAGGGAGTTTACGAGCAGTACTTC. Its protein is CASSKGQGVYEQYF.

The genes are TRBV6-4 and TRBJ2-7, with 8 bases that match TRBD1. J was trimmed by 1 base and V by 4 bases; bases with no gene match: 3. CDR1 and CDR2 from the germline V gene are MRHNA and SNTAGT. The CDR3 is 14 amino acids. The CDR3 protein is CASSVGQGSYEQYF. The DNA for the CDR3 is TGTGCCAGCAGTGTTGGACAGGGATCCTACGAGCAGTACTTC.

The V gene is TRBV19, the J gene TRBJ1-1, with D perhaps TRBD1 (5 bases). CDR1 is LNHDA and CDR2 is SQIVND in the germline V gene (reference sequence). V was shortened by 3 bases and J by 0 bases, with 17 bases between the two germline ends. The CDR3 is 17 amino acids. The CDR3 loop reads CASSMGGGFHMNTEAFF. CDR3 DNA: TGTGCCAGTAGTATGGGTGGGGGGTTCCACATGAACACTGAAGCTTTCTTT. The entire variable domain, with the rest obtained from reference TRBV19 and TRBJ1-1, is as follows: DGGITQSPKYLFRKEGQNVTLSCEQNLNHDAMYWYRQDPGQGLRLIYYSQIVNDFQKGDIAEGYSVSREKKESFPLTVTSAQKNPTAFYLCASSMGGGFHMNTEAFFGQGTRLTVV.

The J gene is TRBJ1-5, the V gene TRBV21-1. TRBV21-1 is flagged as a pseudogene. The CDR3 has 13 residues. The CDR3 loop reads CASSPRFNQPQHF. The DNA of the CDR3 is TGTGCCAGCAGCCCCCGTTTCAATCAGCCCCAGCATTTT.